This T cell receptor (beta chain) is from a study of T-cell reconstitution after alpha-beta-depleted transplantation in children. Preparation of the TCRbeta library was carried out with unique molecular identifiers. TCRdb re-called the PCR reads through MiXCR, storing one row per CDR3 protein. Of hundreds of thousands of distinct CDR3 sequences listed, around 14% were seen once; the top ten hold 0.79%. Study-level results: Once a year had passed after transplant, T-cell counts and diversity came mostly from newly produced T cells. About two months after transplant, alpha-beta T cells reportedly came from several hundred expanded graft clones. Some patients' high day-60 TCRbeta diversity was traced to surviving recipient T cells and thymic progenitors.

Trimming at V came to 2 bases and at J to 0 bases, leaving 10 bases not matched to a gene. The CDR3 sequence is 17 residues long. In germline, CDR1 is DFQATT, CDR2 SNEGSKA (reference sequence). A word on this clonotype: No antigen is known for it.

The chain has TRBV20-1 and TRBJ1-5; 7 bases agree with TRBD1. This receptor was identified in a girl aged 2-15 years with congenital amegakaryocytic thrombocytopenia, due to receive a stem cell transplant. The sample consisted of PBMCs, taken before TCRalphabeta/CD19-depleted stem cell transplant. The CDR3: CSARSGQPLYSNQPQHF. Written as DNA, the CDR3 is TGCAGTGCTAGATCGGGACAGCCCCTATATAGCAATCAGCCCCAGCATTTT.